Below, 18 T cell receptor beta chains from the same sample are listed, as sequenced in a study of neurological immune-mediated disorders. Each CDR3 protein is one row after TCRdb ran MiXCR on the 5' RACE reads. The table shows tens of thousands of distinct CDR3 sequences, with roughly 13% occurring only once. The sequenced sample was PBMCs. These receptors all come from a woman aged 50 to 60 in good health.

This clonotype was counted only a few times. The chain links TRBV18 to TRBJ2-1; 8 positions agree with TRBD2. Germline V lookup: CDR1 KGHSH, CDR2 LQKENI. This CDR3 region has 15 residues. Trimming cost V 5 bases and J 5 bases; bases outside gene matches: 8. CDR3 sequence reads: CASSNSGGPDNEQFF. DNA for the CDR3: TGTGCCAGCTCAAACAGCGGGGGCCCTGACAATGAGCAGTTCTTC. Full variable domain (outside the CDR3, taken from reference TRBV18 and TRBJ2-1): NAGVMQNPRHLVRRRGQEARLRCSPMKGHSHVYWYRQLPEEGLKFMVYLQKENIIDESGMPKERFSAEFPKEGPSILRIQQVVRGDSAAYFCASSNSGGPDNEQFFGPGTRLTVL.

This clonotype was seen repeatedly, ten times or more. The rearrangement uses TRBV7-9 and TRBJ1-1; TRBD1 matches at 8 bases. The CDR3 contains 17 residues. Germline lookup yields CDR1 SEHNR and CDR2 FQNEAQ (reference sequence). V lost 5 bases and J lost 1; bases outside the gene matches: 12. In DNA form, the CDR3 reads TGTGCCAGCAGCCCTCTCTGGACAGGGCTTAAGAACACTGAAGCTTTCTTT. This codes for CASSPLWTGLKNTEAFF.

This clonotype was counted at least ten times. J is TRBJ2-3 and V is TRBV5-1; 8 bases fit TRBD2. The V gene's germline CDR1 is SGHRS and CDR2 YFSETQ. There are 15 residues in the CDR3. V trimming: 4 bases; J trimming: 2 bases; junction bases outside the gene matches: 6. The CDR3 bases are TGCGCCAGCAGCATAACTAGCGGCCCCACAGATACGCAGTATTTT. Its translation is CASSITSGPTDTQYF.

This clonotype was recorded at least ten times. This chain uses TRBV6-1 with TRBJ1-1; 9 bases agree with TRBD1. Germline CDR1 and CDR2: MNHNS and SASEGT. The CDR3 extends over 13 amino acids. With 8 bases clipped from V and 4 bases from J, the junction kept 5 bases outside the gene matches. CDR3 sequence (DNA): TGTGCCAGCGAGGGACAGGGTGGCACTGAAGCTTTCTTT. It yields the protein CASEGQGGTEAFF.

This clonotype was counted many times. The chain links TRBV7-9 to TRBJ2-7; perhaps TRBD2 as D (5 bases). Germline V gene sequence: CDR1 SEHNR, CDR2 FQNEAQ (reference sequence). The V gene lost 5 bases and the J gene lost 4 bases, with 15 bases spanning the gap. The CDR3 runs to 14 residues. CDR3 DNA sequence: TGTGCCAGCAGCCAAGGTACCGGCGGGTACGAGCAGTACTTC. Protein: CASSQGTGGYEQYF.

Many counts were recorded for this clonotype. The CDR3 spells CATSREASGSFSTDTQYF. CDR3 bases: TGTGCCACCAGCAGAGAGGCTAGCGGGAGTTTTAGCACAGATACGCAGTATTTT. This rearrangement joins TRBV15 to TRBJ2-3, with 10 nucleotides matching TRBD2. Germline-derived CDR1 and CDR2 are LNHNV and YYDKDF (reference sequence). The CDR3 runs to 18 residues. Trimming took 0 bases from V and 0 from J; bases not matched to a gene: 6.

At least ten counts were recorded for this clonotype. J is TRBJ2-1 and V is TRBV29-1; 9 bases are a match to TRBD2. This CDR3 comprises 14 residues. Germline values: CDR1 SQVTM, CDR2 ANQGSEA. Germline trimming cut 3 bases from V and 6 bases from J; bases unmatched to any gene: 6. The CDR3 DNA is TGCAGCGTTGAGATTCTAGCGGGAATCAATGAGCAGTTCTTC. Protein sequence: CSVEILAGINEQFF.

This clonotype was seen at least ten times. The chain couples TRBV12-3 or TRBV12-4 to TRBJ1-1; D not resolved. Trimming shortened V by 10 bases and J by 1 base, and 13 bases separated the two germline ends. The CDR3 totals 13 residues. CDR3 nucleotide sequence: TGTGCCACTATTCCTTGGGAGAACACTGAAGCTTTCTTT. It codes for CATIPWENTEAFF.

This clonotype has a count of ten or more. This rearrangement joins TRBV5-1 to TRBJ2-6; a possible D gene is TRBD1 (6 bases). The V and J ends lost 5 bases and 1 base respectively, with 10 bases between them. Germline V gene sequence: CDR1 SGHRS, CDR2 YFSETQ. The CDR3 length is 15 residues. CDR3 coding DNA: TGCGCCAGCAGGGACAGACTATCTGGGGCCAACGTCCTGACTTTC. Amino acid sequence: CASRDRLSGANVLTF.

Ten or more counts support this clonotype. This chain links TRBV7-8 with TRBJ2-3, with TRBD2 identical over 15 bases. Germline CDR1 SGHVS, CDR2 FQNEAQ. CDR3 length: 16 amino acids. V trimming: 6 bases; J trimming: 5 bases; junction bases outside the gene matches: 6. In nucleotides, the CDR3 is TGTGCCAGCAGTTGGACTAGCGGGGGGGCCGGAGATACGCAGTATTTT. This sequence encodes CASSWTSGGAGDTQYF.

This clonotype was seen only once. Possible read error: a much larger clone is one base away. The chain is built from TRBV7-2 and TRBJ2-7; TRBD1 or TRBD2 may be the D gene (5 bases each). Germline V lookup: CDR1 SGHTA, CDR2 FQGNSA. Trimming pared 5 bases from V and 1 base from J, leaving 18 bases between. This CDR3 comprises 16 residues. The CDR3: CASSPHRGAVSYEQYF. The DNA of the CDR3 is TGTGCCAGCAGCCCGCACCGAGGGGCAGTATCCTACGAGCAGTACTTC.

For this clonotype: This sequence may be a read error, since a much larger clone differs from it by one base. The CDR3 DNA is TGCAGTGCTAGAGATCTTAGCGGGAGCTCCGACGAGCAGTACTTC. Its protein product is CSARDLSGSSDEQYF. The genes are TRBV20-1 and TRBJ2-7, with 9 bases lining up with TRBD2. Germline CDR1 reads DFQATT; CDR2 reads SNEGSKA (reference sequence). There are 15 residues in the CDR3.

This clonotype appeared a few times. CDR3 protein: CAISRPEQEQPQHF. DNA of the CDR3: TGTGCCATCAGTCGACCGGAGCAGGAGCAGCCCCAGCATTTT. This chain joins TRBV10-3 and TRBJ1-5, with D uncertain. V lost 5 bases and J lost 7, with 15 bases in between. This CDR3 has 14 residues. Germline assignment: CDR1 ENHRY and CDR2 SYGVKD.

The sample holds many counts of this clonotype. The gene calls are TRBV20-1 and TRBJ2-6, with a possible D match to TRBD1 (6 bases). Trimming shortened V by 6 bases and J by 4 bases, and 25 bases separated the two germline ends. The germline V gene has CDR1 DFQATT and CDR2 SNEGSKA (reference sequence). The CDR3 spans 18 residues. CDR3 sequence: CSAKSLAGDWGGANVLTF. The CDR3 nucleotides are TGCAGTGCAAAATCGCTCGCAGGGGATTGGGGGGGGGCCAACGTCCTGACTTTC.

This clonotype was seen only a few times. J is TRBJ2-2 and V is TRBV12-3 or TRBV12-4, with D possibly matching TRBD2 (6 bases). The length of the CDR3 is 17 residues. The V end lost 5 bases, the J end lost 0 bases, and 16 bases lay between the germline ends. CDR3: CASSPWLLATNTGELFF. The CDR3, as DNA: TGTGCCAGCAGTCCCTGGTTGCTAGCGACGAACACCGGGGAGCTGTTTTTT.

This clonotype was recorded many times. V is TRBV5-1 and J is TRBJ2-5, with 8 bases lining up with TRBD2. CDR3 size: 18 residues. Germline trimming cut 0 bases from V and 0 bases from J; bases unmatched to any gene: 10. In germline, CDR1 is SGHRS, CDR2 YFSETQ. CDR3: CASSLAVGSGTNQETQYF. The CDR3 DNA sequence: TGCGCCAGCAGCTTGGCAGTGGGTAGCGGGACAAACCAAGAGACCCAGTACTTC. Drawing the rest from reference TRBV5-1 and TRBJ2-5, the complete variable domain is KAGVTQTPRYLIKTRGQQVTLSCSPISGHRSVSWYQQTPGQGLQFLFEYFSETQRNKGNFPGRFSGRQFSNSRSEMNVSTLELGDSALYLCASSLAVGSGTNQETQYFGPGTRLLVL.

At least ten counts were recorded for this clonotype. The chain recombines TRBV5-1 with TRBJ1-1; maybe TRBD1 (6 bases). Trimming removed 6 bases at V and 3 bases at J, with 12 bases between. The CDR3 covers 13 residues. The germline CDR1 and CDR2 sequences are SGHRS and YFSETQ. The CDR3 is CASTTGRYTEAFF. The DNA of the CDR3 is TGCGCCAGCACCACAGGGCGGTACACTGAAGCTTTCTTT.

There are a few counts of this clonotype. The chain recombines TRBV27 with TRBJ1-1, with a tentative D call TRBD1 (5 bases). Per the germline V gene, CDR1 is MNHEY and CDR2 is SMNVEV (reference sequence). Trimming removed 2 bases from V and 1 base from J, with 14 bases in between. The length of the CDR3 is 16 residues. CDR3 bases: TGTGCCAGCAGTTTACGGTGGGGAGGGGCGAACACTGAAGCTTTCTTT. Its translation: CASSLRWGGANTEAFF.